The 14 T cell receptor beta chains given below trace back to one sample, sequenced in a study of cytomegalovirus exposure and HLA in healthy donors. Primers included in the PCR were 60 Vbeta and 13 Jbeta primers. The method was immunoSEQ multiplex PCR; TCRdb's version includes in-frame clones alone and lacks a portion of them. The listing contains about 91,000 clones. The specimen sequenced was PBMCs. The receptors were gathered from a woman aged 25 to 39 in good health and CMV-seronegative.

CDR3 sequence reads: CASIPGGGENTGELFF. CDR3 DNA sequence: TGTGCCAGTATTCCGGGGGGGGGCGAAAACACCGGGGAGCTGTTTTTT. The chain has TRBV19 and TRBJ2-2; 8 bases agree with TRBD2. Germline V gene sequence: CDR1 LNHDA, CDR2 SQIVND (reference sequence). The V gene end was trimmed by 7 bases and the J gene end by 2 bases; junction bases not matched to a gene: 9. The CDR3 is 16 residues long. The full variable domain, completed using reference TRBV19 and TRBJ2-2, is DGGITQSPKYLFRKEGQNVTLSCEQNLNHDAMYWYRQDPGQGLRLIYYSQIVNDFQKGDIAEGYSVSREKKESFPLTVTSAQKNPTAFYLCASIPGGGENTGELFFGEGSRLTVL.

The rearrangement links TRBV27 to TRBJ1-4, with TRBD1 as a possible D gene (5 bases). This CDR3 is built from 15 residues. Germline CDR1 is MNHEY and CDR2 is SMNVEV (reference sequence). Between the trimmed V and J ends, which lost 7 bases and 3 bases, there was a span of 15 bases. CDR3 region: CASNFAGGANEKLFF. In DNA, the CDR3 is TGTGCCAGCAATTTCGCGGGGGGGGCTAATGAAAAACTGTTTTTT.

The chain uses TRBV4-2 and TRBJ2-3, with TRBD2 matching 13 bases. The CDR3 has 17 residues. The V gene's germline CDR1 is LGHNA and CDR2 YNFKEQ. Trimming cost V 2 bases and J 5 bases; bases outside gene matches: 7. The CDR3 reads CASSQPLGLAGEDTQYF. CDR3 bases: TGTGCCAGCAGCCAACCCCTAGGACTAGCGGGAGAAGATACGCAGTATTTT.

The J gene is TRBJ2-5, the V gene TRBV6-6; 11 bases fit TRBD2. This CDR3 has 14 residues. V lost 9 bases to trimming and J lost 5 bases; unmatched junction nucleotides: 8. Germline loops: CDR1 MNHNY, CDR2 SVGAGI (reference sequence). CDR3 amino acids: CASEIAGGPETQYF. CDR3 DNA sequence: TGTGCCAGTGAGATAGCGGGAGGGCCGGAGACCCAGTACTTC.

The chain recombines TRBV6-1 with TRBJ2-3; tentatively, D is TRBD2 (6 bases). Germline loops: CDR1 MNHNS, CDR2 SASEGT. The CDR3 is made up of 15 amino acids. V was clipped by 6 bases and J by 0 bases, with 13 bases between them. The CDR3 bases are TGTGCCAGCAGGAGCAAGCGGGCGAGCACAGATACGCAGTATTTT. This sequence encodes CASRSKRASTDTQYF.

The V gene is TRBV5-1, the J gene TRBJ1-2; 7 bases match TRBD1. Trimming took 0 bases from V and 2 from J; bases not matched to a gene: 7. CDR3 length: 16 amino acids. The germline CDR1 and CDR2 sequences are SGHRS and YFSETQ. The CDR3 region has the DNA TGCGCCAGCAGCTTGGTCCGGGACAGTATAAACTATGGCTACACCTTC. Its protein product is CASSLVRDSINYGYTF.

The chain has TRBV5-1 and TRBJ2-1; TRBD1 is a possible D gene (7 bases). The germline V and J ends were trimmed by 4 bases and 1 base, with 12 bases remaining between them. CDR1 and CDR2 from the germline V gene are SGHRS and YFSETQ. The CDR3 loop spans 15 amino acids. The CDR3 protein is CASSPQGGSYNEQFF. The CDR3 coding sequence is TGCGCCAGCAGCCCCCAGGGGGGTTCCTACAATGAGCAGTTCTTC.

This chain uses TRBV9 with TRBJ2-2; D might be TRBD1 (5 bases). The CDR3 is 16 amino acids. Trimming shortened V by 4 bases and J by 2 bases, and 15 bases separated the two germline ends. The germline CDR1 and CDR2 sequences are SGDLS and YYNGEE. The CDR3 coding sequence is TGTGCCAGCAGCCCTCGGATAGACAGCAACACCGGGGAGCTGTTTTTT. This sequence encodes CASSPRIDSNTGELFF.

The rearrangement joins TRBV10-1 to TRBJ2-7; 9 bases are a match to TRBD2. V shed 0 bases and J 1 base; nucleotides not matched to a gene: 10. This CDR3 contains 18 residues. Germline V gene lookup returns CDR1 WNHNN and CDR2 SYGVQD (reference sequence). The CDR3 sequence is CASSESGGSGRSSYEQYF. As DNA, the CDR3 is TGCGCCAGCAGTGAGTCTGGCGGTAGCGGGAGATCGTCCTACGAGCAGTACTTC.

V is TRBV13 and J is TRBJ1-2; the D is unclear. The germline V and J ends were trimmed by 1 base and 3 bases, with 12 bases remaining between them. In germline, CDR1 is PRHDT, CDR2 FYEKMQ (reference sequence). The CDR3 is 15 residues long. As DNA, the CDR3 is TGTGCCAGCAGCTTAGAGGAGGGAAGCTACTATGGCTACACCTTC. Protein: CASSLEEGSYYGYTF.

CDR3 sequence (DNA): TGTGCCAGCAGTTACGGGACACCATGGTCCAATGAGCAGTTCTTC. Residues: CASSYGTPWSNEQFF. The V and J genes are TRBV27 and TRBJ2-1, with D maybe TRBD1 (6 bases). Germline-derived CDR1 and CDR2 are MNHEY and SMNVEV (reference sequence). V lost 4 bases and J lost 6, with 16 bases in between. This CDR3 region has 15 residues.

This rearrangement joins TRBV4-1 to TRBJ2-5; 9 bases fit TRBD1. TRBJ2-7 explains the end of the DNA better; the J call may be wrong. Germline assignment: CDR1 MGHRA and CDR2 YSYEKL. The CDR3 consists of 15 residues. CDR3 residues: CASRHWDRAAYEQYF. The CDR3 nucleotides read TGCGCCAGCAGACACTGGGACAGGGCAGCCTACGAGCAGTACTTC.

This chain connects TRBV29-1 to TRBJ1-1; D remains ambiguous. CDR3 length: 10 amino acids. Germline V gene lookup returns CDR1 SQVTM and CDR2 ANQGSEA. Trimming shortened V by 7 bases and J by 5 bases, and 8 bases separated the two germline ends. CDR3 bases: TGCAGCGCCAGAGGGACTGAAGCTTTCTTT. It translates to CSARGTEAFF.

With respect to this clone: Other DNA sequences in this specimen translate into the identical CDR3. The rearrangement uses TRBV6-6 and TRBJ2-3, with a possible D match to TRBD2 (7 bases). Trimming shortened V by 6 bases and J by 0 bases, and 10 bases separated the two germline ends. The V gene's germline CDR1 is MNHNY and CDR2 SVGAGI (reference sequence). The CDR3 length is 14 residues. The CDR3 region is CASRGGRSTDTQYF. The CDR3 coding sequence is TGTGCCAGCAGGGGGGGGCGAAGCACAGATACGCAGTATTTT.